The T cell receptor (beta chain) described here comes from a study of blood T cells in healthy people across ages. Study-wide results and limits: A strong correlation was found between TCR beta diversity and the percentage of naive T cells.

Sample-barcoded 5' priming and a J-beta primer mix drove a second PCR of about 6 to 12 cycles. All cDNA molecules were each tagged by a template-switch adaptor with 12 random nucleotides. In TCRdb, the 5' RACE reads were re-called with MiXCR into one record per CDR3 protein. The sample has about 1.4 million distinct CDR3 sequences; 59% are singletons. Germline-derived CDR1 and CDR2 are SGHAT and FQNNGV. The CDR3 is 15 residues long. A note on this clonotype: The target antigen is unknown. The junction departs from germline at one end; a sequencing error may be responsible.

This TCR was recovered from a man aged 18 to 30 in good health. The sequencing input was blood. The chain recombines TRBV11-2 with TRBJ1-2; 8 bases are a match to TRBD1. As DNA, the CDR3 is TGTACCAGCAGCTTAGCCGGGACAGGCCCCTATGGCTACACCTTC. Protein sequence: CTSSLAGTGPYGYTF.